This T cell receptor (beta chain) was observed in a study of PD-L1 blockade in urothelial cancer. Study as a whole: Male sex and bladder-origin urothelial cancer characterized about 85% of the 29 patients. Blood was subjected to analysis at 3 weeks (second dose) and 6 weeks following treatment start.

Using immunoSEQ multiplex PCR, the repertoire was profiled, and TCRdb retains in-frame clones only, with some absent. The sample consists of tens of thousands of clones, roughly 80% of them appearing once. The V end was cut by 4 bases, the J end by 5 bases, with 10 bases between. The germline V gene encodes CDR1 LNHNV and CDR2 YYDKDF (reference sequence). The CDR3 contains 13 residues. This TCR was recovered from a man between 65 and 85 years old with urothelial cancer. The sequences come from PBMCs, collected around atezolizumab (anti-PD-L1) treatment. The V and J genes are TRBV15 and TRBJ2-3, with D possibly matching TRBD2 (5 bases). The CDR3 is CATSNGLIDTQYF. The CDR3, as DNA: TGTGCCACCAGCAACGGACTCATAGATACGCAGTATTTT.